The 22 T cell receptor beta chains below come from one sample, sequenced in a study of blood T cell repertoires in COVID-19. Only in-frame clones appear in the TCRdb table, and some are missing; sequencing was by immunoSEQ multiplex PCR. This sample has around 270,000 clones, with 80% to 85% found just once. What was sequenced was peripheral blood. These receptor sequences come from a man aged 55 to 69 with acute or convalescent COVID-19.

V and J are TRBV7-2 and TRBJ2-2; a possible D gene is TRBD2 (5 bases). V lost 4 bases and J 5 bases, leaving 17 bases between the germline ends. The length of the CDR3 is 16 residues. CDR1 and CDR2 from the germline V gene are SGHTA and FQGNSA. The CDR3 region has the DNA TGTGCCAGCAGCTATACTAGAGCGGTGGGAACCGGGGAGCTGTTTTTT. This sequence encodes CASSYTRAVGTGELFF.

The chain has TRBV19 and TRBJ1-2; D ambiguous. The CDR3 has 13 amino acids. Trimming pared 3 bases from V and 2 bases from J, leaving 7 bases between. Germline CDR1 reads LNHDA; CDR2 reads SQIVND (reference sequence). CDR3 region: CASSISGNYGYTF. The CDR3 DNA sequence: TGTGCCAGTAGTATTTCGGGAAACTATGGCTACACCTTC.

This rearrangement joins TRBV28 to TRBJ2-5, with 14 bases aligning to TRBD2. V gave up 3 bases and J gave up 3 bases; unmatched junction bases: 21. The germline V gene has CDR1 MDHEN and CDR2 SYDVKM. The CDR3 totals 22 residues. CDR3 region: CASSFPLPGTSGRQGGEETQYF. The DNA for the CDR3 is TGTGCCAGCAGTTTCCCCCTGCCCGGGACTAGCGGGAGACAGGGAGGCGAAGAGACCCAGTACTTC. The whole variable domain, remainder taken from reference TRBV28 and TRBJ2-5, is DVKVTQSSRYLVKRTGEKVFLECVQDMDHENMFWYRQDPGLGLRLIYFSYDVKMKEKGDIPEGYSVSREKKERFSLILESASTNQTSMYLCASSFPLPGTSGRQGGEETQYFGPGTRLLVL.

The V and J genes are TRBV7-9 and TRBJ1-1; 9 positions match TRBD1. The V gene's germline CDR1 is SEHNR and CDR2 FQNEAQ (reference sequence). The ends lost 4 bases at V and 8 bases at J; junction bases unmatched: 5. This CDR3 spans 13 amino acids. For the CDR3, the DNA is TGTGCCAGCAGCTGGGGGACAGGGCCCGAAGCTTTCTTT. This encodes CASSWGTGPEAFF.

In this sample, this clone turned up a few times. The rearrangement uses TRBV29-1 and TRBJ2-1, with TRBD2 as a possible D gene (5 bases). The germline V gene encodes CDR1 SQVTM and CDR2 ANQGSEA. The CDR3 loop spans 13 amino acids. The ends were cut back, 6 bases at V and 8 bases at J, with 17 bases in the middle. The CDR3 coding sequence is TGCAGCGTATCGTTGACTGGAGCGGATGAGCAGTTCTTC. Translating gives CSVSLTGADEQFF.

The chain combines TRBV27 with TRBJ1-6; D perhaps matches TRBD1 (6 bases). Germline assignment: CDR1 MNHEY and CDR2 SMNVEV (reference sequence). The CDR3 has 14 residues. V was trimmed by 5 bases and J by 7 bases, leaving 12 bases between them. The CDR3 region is CASSDRTINSPLHF. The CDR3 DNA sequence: TGTGCCAGCAGTGACAGGACGATCAATTCACCCCTCCACTTT.

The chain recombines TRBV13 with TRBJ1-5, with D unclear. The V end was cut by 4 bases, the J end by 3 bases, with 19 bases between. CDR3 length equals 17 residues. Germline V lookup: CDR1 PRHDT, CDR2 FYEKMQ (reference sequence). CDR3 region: CASSSSTQTTYNQPQHF. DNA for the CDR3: TGTGCCAGCAGCTCCAGTACACAGACTACGTACAATCAGCCCCAGCATTTT.

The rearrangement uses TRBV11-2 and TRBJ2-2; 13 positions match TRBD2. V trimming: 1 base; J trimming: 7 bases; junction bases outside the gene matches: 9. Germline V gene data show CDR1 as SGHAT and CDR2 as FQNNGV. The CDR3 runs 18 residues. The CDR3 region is CASSLGGGLAGVGGELFF. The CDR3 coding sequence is TGTGCCAGCAGCTTAGGGGGAGGACTAGCGGGAGTCGGCGGGGAGCTGTTTTTT.

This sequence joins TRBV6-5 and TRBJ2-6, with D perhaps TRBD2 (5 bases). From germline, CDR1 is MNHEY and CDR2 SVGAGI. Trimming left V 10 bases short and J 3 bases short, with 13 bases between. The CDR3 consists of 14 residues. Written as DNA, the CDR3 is TGTGCCACCAGAGAGGGATATGGGGCCAACGTCCTGACTTTC. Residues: CATREGYGANVLTF.

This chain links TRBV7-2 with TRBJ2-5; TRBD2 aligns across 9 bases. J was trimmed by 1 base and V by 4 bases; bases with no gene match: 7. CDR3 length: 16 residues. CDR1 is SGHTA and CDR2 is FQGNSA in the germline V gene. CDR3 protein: CASSSRTSAVQETQYF. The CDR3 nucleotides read TGTGCCAGCAGCTCGCGGACTAGCGCCGTCCAAGAGACCCAGTACTTC.

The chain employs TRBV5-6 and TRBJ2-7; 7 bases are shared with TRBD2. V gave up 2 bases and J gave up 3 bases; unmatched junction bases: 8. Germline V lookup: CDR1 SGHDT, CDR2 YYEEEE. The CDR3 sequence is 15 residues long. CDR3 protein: CASSFGLGTNYEQYF. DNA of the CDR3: TGTGCCAGCAGCTTTGGGCTAGGGACTAACTACGAGCAGTACTTC.

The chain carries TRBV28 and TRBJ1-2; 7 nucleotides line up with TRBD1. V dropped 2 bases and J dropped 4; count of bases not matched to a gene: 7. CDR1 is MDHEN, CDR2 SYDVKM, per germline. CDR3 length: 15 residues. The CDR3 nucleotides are TGTGCCAGCAGTTTAGGCGGGACAGAAACCTATGGCTACACCTTC. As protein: CASSLGGTETYGYTF.

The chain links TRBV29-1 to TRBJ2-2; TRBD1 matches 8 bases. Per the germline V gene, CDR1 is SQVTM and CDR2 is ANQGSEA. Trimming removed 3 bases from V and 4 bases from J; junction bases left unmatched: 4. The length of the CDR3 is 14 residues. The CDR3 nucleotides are TGCAGCGTTGACAGGGGGCAGTTCACCGGGGAGCTGTTTTTT. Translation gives CSVDRGQFTGELFF.

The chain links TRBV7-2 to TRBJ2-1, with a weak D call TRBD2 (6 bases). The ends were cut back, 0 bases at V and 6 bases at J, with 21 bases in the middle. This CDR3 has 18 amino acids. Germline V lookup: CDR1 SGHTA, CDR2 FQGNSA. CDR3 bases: TGTGCCAGCAGCTTAGCGAACCCACGGGGGTCATCCCTCAATGAGCAGTTCTTC. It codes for CASSLANPRGSSLNEQFF.

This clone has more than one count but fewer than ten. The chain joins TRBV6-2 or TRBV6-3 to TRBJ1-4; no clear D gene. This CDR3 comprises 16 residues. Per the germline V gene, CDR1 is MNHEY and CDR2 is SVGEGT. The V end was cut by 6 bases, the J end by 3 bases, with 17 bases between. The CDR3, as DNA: TGTGCCAGCAGCTTCGGAGATTTTCCATCTAATGAAAAACTGTTTTTT. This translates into CASSFGDFPSNEKLFF.

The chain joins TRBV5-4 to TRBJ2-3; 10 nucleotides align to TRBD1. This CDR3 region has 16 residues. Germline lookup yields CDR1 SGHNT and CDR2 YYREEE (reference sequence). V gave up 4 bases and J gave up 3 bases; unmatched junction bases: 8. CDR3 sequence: CASSIGQGELTDTQYF. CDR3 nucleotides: TGTGCCAGCAGCATCGGACAGGGGGAATTAACAGATACGCAGTATTTT.

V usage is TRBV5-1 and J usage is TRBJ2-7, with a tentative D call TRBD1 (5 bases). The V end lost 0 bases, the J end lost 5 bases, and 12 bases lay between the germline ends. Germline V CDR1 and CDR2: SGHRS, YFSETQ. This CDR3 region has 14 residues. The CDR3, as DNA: TGCGCCAGCAGCTTGGGGGGCGGTTGGGACGAGCAGTACTTC. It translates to CASSLGGGWDEQYF.

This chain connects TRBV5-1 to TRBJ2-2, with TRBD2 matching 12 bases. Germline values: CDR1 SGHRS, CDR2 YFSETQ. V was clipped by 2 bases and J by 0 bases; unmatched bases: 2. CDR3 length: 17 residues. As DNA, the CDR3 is TGCGCCAGCAGCTTCCGGACTAGCGGGACGAACACCGGGGAGCTGTTTTTT. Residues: CASSFRTSGTNTGELFF. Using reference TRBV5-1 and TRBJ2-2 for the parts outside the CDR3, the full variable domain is KAGVTQTPRYLIKTRGQQVTLSCSPISGHRSVSWYQQTPGQGLQFLFEYFSETQRNKGNFPGRFSGRQFSNSRSEMNVSTLELGDSALYLCASSFRTSGTNTGELFFGEGSRLTVL.

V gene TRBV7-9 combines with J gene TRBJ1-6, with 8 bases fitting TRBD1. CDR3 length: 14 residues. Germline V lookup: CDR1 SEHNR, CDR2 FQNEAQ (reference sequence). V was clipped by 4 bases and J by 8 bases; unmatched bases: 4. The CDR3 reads CASSSGQGHSPLHF. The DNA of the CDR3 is TGTGCCAGCAGCTCCGGACAGGGCCATTCACCCCTCCACTTT.

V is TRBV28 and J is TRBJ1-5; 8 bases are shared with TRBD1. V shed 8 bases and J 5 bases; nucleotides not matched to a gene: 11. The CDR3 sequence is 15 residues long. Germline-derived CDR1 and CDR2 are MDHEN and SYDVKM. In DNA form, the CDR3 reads TGTGCCAGCGGCCACCGGGACAGGTGGGATCAGCCCCAGCATTTT. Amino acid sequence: CASGHRDRWDQPQHF.

The CDR3 spells CASSIGTGNFEAFF. The CDR3 region has the DNA TGTGCCAGTAGTATAGGCACAGGAAATTTTGAAGCTTTCTTT. The rearrangement links TRBV19 to TRBJ1-1; possible D gene TRBD1, 5 bases. Trimming stripped 1 base from V and 7 bases from J, with 13 bases between. CDR1 and CDR2 (germline): LNHDA, SQIVND (reference sequence). The CDR3 is made up of 14 amino acids.

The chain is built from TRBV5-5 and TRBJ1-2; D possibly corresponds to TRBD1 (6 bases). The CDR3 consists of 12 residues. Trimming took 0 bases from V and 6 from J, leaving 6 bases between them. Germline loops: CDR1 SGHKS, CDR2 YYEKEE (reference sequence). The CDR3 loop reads CASSLDRDGYTF. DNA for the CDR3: TGTGCCAGCAGCTTGGACAGGGATGGCTACACCTTC.